Listed here is a single T cell receptor beta chain. Its antigen is not identified. This sample was included in a study of T cell responses to AZD1222 COVID-19 vaccine. CDR1 is SGHNT, CDR2 YYREEE, per germline (reference sequence). V was pared by 0 bases and J by 4 bases, with 3 bases of the junction left unmatched. This CDR3 comprises 15 residues. Study conclusions and caveats: Across spike, vaccine-associated CD4 TCRs were found, dominant at 160-218 and 743-854.

Clones were read by immunoSEQ multiplex PCR, and TCRdb kept only the in-frame ones, dropping some. The sample comprises under 70,000 clones, under 90% of which are singletons, and 21% rests with the top ten. The TCR originated in an adult in good health. The gene calls are TRBV5-4 and TRBJ2-3, with TRBD2 matching over 9 bases. Sample: peripheral blood, taken on day 0 of AZD1222 vaccination. CDR3 sequence reads: CASSLVLAGSDTQYF. CDR3 in DNA: TGTGCCAGCAGCTTGGTTCTAGCGGGGTCAGATACGCAGTATTTT.